This T cell receptor (beta chain) was sequenced during a study of CD8+CD57+ T cells in acquired aplastic anemia. The overall study: 3.2 ug was the average amount of DNA from sorted CD4+ and CD8+ cells.

All patients picked for sequencing had shown, by flow cytometry, an expansion of CD8+CD57+ cells. No therapy was given to patients before blood sampling. This clonotype appeared a few times. The antigen remains unidentified. Study-wide findings and caveats: Patients and controls were not found to differ significantly in CD8+ Simpson's diversity. Found in both controls and patients were around 29 CD8+ CDR3 sequences.

Genomic DNA provided the template from which TCR beta VDJ and CDR3 profiles were obtained. One entry per CDR3 protein results from TCRdb running MiXCR on the reads. The data hold roughly 98,000 distinct CDR3 sequences, with 55% to 75% observed a single time. Sequenced: sorted CD4+, CD8+, or CD8+CD57+ T cells (not recorded which) from PBMCs. The sequence was collected from a human donor with aplastic anemia.

The CDR3 DNA follows: TGTGCCACCTCCGGGCCCGATCAGGCCAACGTCCTGACTTTC. It encodes CATSGPDQANVLTF. This rearrangement joins TRBV10-3 to TRBJ2-6; D unresolved. The CDR3 is 14 amino acids. The V gene lost 10 bases and the J gene lost 6 bases, with 16 bases spanning the gap. Germline V lookup: CDR1 ENHRY, CDR2 SYGVKD.